This T cell receptor beta chain is from a study (dated by TCRdb to the early 2010s). Based on the germline V gene, the CDR1 and CDR2 sequences are MGHRA and YSYEKL. V lost 1 base and J lost 6 bases, and the count of bases not matched to a germline gene is 8. Taken from cysteine to phenylalanine, the CDR3 has 16 residues. Only the CDR3 part of the read is kept: 48 bases, read in frame from the first base. This clonotype occurred once. This receptor's antigen is unknown. Per-base qualities were not stored, and no clone one base away is much larger. One read provides weak support. Sequencing relied on an Illumina Genome Analyzer IIx. TCRdb itself trimmed the public reads at Q25 with fastp, ran MiXCR and retained productive beta chains. All rows with the same CDR3 protein become a single entry with the most common DNA and genes. The sample profile shows nearly 15,000 distinct CDR3 sequences; around 34% of them were found once. The ten biggest clones cover about 16% of the sample.

The clonotype originates from a human donor. The material sequenced was blood. This chain joins TRBV4-1 to TRBJ2-1, with TRBD2 identical over 8 junction bases. The CDR3 protein sequence reads: CASSQGTGLAPNEQFF. The sequenced DNA: TGCGCCAGCAGCCAAGGGACCGGACTAGCCCCCAATGAGCAGTTCTTC.